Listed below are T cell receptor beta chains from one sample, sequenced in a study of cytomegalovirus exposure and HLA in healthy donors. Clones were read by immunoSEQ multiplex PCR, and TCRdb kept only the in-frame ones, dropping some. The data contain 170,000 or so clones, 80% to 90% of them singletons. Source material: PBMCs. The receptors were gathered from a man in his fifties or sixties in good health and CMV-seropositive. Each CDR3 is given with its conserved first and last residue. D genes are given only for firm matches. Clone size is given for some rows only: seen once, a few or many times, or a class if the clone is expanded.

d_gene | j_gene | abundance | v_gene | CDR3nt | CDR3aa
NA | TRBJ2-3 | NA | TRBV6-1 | TGTGCCAGCAGTGAAGGACAGGAGACCACAGATACGCAGTATTTT | CASSEGQETTDTQYF
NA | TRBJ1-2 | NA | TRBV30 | TGTGCCTGGCAGGGGACCCTTCGGTATGGCTACACCTTC | CAWQGTLRYGYTF
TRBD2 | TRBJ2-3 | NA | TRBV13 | TGTGCCAGCAGCGTCCGACTAGCGGGGATTCTGGGAGATACGCAGTATTTT | CASSVRLAGILGDTQYF
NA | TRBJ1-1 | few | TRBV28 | TGTGCCAGCAGTCCGCCTTGGACATCGAACACTGAAGCTTTCTTT | CASSPPWTSNTEAFF
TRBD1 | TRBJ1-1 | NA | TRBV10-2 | TGCGCCAGCAGTGACCGAGACAGGGGGAACGCTGAAGCTTTCTTT | CASSDRDRGNAEAFF
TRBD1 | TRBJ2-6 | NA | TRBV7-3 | TGTGCCAGCAGCCTCGACAGGGGAAGTAACGTCCTGACTTTC | CASSLDRGSNVLTF
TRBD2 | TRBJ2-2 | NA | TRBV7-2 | TGTGCCAGCAGCTCTTTAGCGGGGGGTCGCACCGGGGAGCTGTTTTTT | CASSSLAGGRTGELFF
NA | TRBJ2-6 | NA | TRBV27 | TGTGCCAGCAGTTTATATCCGGGGTTCTCTGGGGCCAACGTCCTGACTTTC | CASSLYPGFSGANVLTF
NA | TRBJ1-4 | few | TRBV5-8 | TGTGCCAGCAGCGCAGGGAATGAAAAACTGTTTTTT | CASSAGNEKLFF
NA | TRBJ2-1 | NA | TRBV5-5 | TGTGCCAGCCTCCGGCCCCCCGGAGGTGGTGAGCAGTTCTTC | CASLRPPGGGEQFF
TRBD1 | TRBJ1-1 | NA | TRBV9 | TGTGCCAGCAGCGTGGGGACAGGCATGAACACTGAAGCTTTCTTT | CASSVGTGMNTEAFF
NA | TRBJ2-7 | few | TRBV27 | TGTGCCAGCAGTTTGCAGGGATCTCCCTACGAGCAGTACTTC | CASSLQGSPYEQYF
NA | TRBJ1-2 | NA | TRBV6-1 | TGTGCCAGCAGTGAAGGGGAGTGGGGATACTATGGCTACACCTTC | CASSEGEWGYYGYTF
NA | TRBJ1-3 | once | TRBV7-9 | TGTGCCAGCAGCTTATCGCGGGGAGGAGAAAACACCATATATTTT | CASSLSRGGENTIYF
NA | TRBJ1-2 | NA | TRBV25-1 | TGTGCCAGCAGTGGAACAGGGAGGGGAAAATTCGACTATGGCTACACCTTC | CASSGTGRGKFDYGYTF
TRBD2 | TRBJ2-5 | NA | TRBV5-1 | TGCGCCAGCAGCTTCGGGGGACTAGCGGGAGAGACCCAGTACTTC | CASSFGGLAGETQYF
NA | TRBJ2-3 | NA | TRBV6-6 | TGTTCAACTAGCTATCGTGGGGCCCGCACAGATACGCAGTATTTT | CSTSYRGARTDTQYF
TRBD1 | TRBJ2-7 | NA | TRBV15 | TGTGCCACCAGCAGAGGGGGGCGGGACAGGACCAACGAGCAGTACTTC | CATSRGGRDRTNEQYF
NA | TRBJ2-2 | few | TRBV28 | TGTGCCACCACCGGACAGAACACCGGGGAGCTGTTTTTT | CATTGQNTGELFF
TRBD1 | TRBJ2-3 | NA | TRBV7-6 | TGTGCCAGCAGCTCCGGACAGGGGGCCACAGATACGCAGTATTTT | CASSSGQGATDTQYF
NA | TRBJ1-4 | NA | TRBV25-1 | TGTGCCAGCAGGGGGCCCGGGAAGGGGGATGAAAAACTGTTTTTT | CASRGPGKGDEKLFF
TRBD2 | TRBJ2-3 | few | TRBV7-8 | TGTGCCAGCAGCCCCAAGCGGGGTACCACAGATACGCAGTATTTT | CASSPKRGTTDTQYF
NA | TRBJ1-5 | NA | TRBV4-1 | TGCGCCAGCAGCCTCCGACAGGCCCAGGAGAATCAGCCCCAGCATTTT | CASSLRQAQENQPQHF
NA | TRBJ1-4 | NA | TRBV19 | TGTGCCAGTAGTAGCGGGAGTGCAACTAATGAAAAACTGTTTTTT | CASSSGSATNEKLFF
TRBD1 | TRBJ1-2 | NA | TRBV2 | TGTGCCAGCAGTCGACAGGGGAAACCCGGTGGCTACACCTTC | CASSRQGKPGGYTF
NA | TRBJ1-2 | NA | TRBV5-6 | TGTGCCAGCAGCCTCGGGGAAGGCTGGCAGGGCTACACCTTC | CASSLGEGWQGYTF
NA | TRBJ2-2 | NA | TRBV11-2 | TGTGCCAGCAGCTTAGTTACAGGTCCCGCGAACACCGGGGAGCTGTTTTTT | CASSLVTGPANTGELFF
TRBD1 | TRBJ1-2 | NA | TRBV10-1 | TGCGCCAGCAGTGCCGGACAGGCCGCGGGCTACACCTTC | CASSAGQAAGYTF
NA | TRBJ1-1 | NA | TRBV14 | TGTGCCAGCAGCCACGGGGGACCGAACACTGAAGCTTTCTTT | CASSHGGPNTEAFF
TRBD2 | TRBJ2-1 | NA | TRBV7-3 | TGTGCCAGCAGCTCCAACGGACTAGCGGGAGGGGGTAAGGGCAATGAGCAGTTCTTC | CASSSNGLAGGGKGNEQFF
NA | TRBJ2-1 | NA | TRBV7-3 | TGTGCCAGCAGCTTAAACAGGGTTGCCTACAATGAGCAGTTCTTC | CASSLNRVAYNEQFF
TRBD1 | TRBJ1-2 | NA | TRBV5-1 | TGCGCCAGCAGCTTGGGGGCTAATCCGGGACAGGTCCTTTCAAGCTATGGCTACACCTTC | CASSLGANPGQVLSSYGYTF
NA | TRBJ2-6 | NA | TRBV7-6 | TGTGCCAGCTCGGTGGGCCCAGGCTCTGGGGCCAACGTCCTGACTTTC | CASSVGPGSGANVLTF
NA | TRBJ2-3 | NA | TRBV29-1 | TGCAGCGGCCGGGACACATGGACGCAGTATTTT | CSGRDTWTQYF
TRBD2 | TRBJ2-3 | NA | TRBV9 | TGTGCCAGCAGCCCAGGACTAGCGGGGGGCACAGATACGCAGTATTTT | CASSPGLAGGTDTQYF
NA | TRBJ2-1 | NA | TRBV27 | TGTGCCAGCAGTTTGGTCTGGGTTAGCGGCAGCTCCTACAATGAGCAGTTCTTC | CASSLVWVSGSSYNEQFF
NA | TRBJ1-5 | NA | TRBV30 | TGTGCCTGGAGTGTACAGGGAGGGAATCAGCCCCAGCATTTT | CAWSVQGGNQPQHF
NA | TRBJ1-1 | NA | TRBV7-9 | TGTGCCAGCAGCTCCAGGGGTGACACTGAAGCTTTCTTT | CASSSRGDTEAFF
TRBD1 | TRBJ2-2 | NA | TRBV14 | TGTGCCAGCAGTCGAAGGGACAGGGGAGATTCCGGGGAGCTGTTTTTT | CASSRRDRGDSGELFF
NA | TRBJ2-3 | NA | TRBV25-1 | TGTGCCAGCAGTGAGACGGTGCCAGATGAGGTGCAGTATTTT | CASSETVPDEVQYF
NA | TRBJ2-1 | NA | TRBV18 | TGTGCCAGCTCACCGAGGACGGGAAAGCACAATGAGCAGTTCTTC | CASSPRTGKHNEQFF
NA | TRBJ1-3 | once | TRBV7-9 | TGTGCCAGCAGCTCAGACAGGATGTCTGGGAACACCATATATTTT | CASSSDRMSGNTIYF
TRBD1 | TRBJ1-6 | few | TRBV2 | TGTGCCAGCACCCGGGACAGCGGTAATTCACCCCTCCACTTT | CASTRDSGNSPLHF
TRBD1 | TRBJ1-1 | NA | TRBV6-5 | TGTGCCAGCAGTTACCTACAGGGGTGGAGCACTGAAGCTTTCTTT | CASSYLQGWSTEAFF
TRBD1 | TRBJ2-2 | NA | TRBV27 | TGTGCCAGCAATCCGGGACAGGGTCAAGTCACCGGGGAGCTGTTTTTT | CASNPGQGQVTGELFF